Below, one T cell receptor beta chain is given with its context. Its antigen is not identified. These data originate in a study of cytomegalovirus exposure and HLA in healthy donors. Whole-study findings and limits: Presence/absence comparisons presumed near-even sequencing depth among donors. In an earlier analysis, productive rearrangement rates for most beta V segments clustered near 87% or 30%. Later work found that TCR association rates differed between HLA loci; DRB1 had the most and HLA-C the fewest.

In the PCR, 60 Vbeta and 13 Jbeta primers were used. Profiled with immunoSEQ multiplex PCR; TCRdb holds only in-frame clones, not every one. Of about 160,000 clones in the sample, roughly 82% were seen once. The specimen was PBMCs. The clonotype originates from a man between 45 and 60 years old in good health and CMV-seropositive.

CDR3 amino acids: CASRGHMGTYEQYF. In nucleotides, the CDR3 is TGTGCCAGCAGAGGACACATGGGGACCTACGAGCAGTACTTC. V usage is TRBV6-1 and J usage is TRBJ2-7, with a tentative D call TRBD1 (5 bases). Trimming cost V 6 bases and J 2 bases, with 14 bases left between them. The CDR3 is 14 residues long. CDR1 MNHNS and CDR2 SASEGT come from the germline V gene.